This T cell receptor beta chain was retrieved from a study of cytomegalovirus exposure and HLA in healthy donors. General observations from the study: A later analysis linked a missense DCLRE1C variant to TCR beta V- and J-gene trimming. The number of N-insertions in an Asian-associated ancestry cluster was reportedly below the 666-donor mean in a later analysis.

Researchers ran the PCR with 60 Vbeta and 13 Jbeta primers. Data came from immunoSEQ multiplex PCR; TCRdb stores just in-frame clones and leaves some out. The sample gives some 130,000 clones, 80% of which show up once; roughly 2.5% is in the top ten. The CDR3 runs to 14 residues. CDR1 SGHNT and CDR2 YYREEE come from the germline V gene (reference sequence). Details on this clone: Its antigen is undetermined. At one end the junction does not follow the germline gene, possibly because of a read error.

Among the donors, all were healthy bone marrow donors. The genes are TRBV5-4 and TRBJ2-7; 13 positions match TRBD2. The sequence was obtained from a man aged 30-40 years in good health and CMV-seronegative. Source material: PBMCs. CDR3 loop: CASRTSGSLYEQYF. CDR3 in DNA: TGTGCGAGCAGGACTAGCGGGAGTCTTTACGAGCAGTACTTC.